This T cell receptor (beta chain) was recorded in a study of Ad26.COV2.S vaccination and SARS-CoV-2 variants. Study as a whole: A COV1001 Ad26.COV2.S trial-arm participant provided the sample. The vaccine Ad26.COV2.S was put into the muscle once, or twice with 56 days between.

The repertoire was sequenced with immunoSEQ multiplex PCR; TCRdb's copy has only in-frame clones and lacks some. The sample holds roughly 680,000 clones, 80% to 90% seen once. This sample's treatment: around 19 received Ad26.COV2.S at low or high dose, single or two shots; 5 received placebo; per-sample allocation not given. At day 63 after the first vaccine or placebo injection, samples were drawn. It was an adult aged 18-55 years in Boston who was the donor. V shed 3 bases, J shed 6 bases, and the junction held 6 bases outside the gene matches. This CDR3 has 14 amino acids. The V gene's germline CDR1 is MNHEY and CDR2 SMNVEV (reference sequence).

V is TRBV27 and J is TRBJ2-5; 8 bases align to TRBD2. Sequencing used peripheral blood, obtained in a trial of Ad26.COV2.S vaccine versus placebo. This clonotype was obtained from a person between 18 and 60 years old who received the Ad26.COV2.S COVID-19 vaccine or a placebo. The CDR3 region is CASSFAGGEKTQYF. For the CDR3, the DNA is TGTGCCAGCAGTTTCGCGGGGGGCGAAAAGACCCAGTACTTC.